This TCR beta chain was captured by sequencing in a study of beta chain features in type 1 diabetes. Turning to the study itself: In age, gender and cell yields, patients were similar to healthy donors. General study points: Type 1 diabetes patients showed fewer insertions and more deletions at VDJ junctions. Shortening of TCRB CDR3s, moderate but significant, appeared in all four CD4+ subsets of Type 1 diabetes patients.

Germline CDR1 and CDR2: SGHVS and FQNEAQ. Trimming pared 2 bases from V and 5 bases from J, leaving 15 bases between. This CDR3 spans 15 amino acids. The sequenced template was cDNA made from the entire isolated RNA. Clones were sequenced by immunoSEQ multiplex PCR, and TCRdb holds only the in-frame ones, with some missing. The repertoire includes more than 300,000 clones, over 9% of them detected once, and less than 0.65% sits in the top ten. It was one heparinised blood draw, averaging about 0.12 L, that each donor gave. Sorting of CD4+ naive, central memory, regulatory and stem cell-like memory cells was performed via CD45RO/CCR7/CD25/CD127/CD95/CD27. Concerning this clone: Its specificity is unknown.

J is TRBJ2-5 and V is TRBV7-8; D gene unclear. Specimen: central memory CD4+ T cells from blood. The receptor was derived from a man between 25 and 39 years old with type 1 diabetes. The CDR3 protein is CASSLMAGSSETQYF. CDR3 sequence (DNA): TGTGCCAGCAGCTTAATGGCAGGTTCGTCGGAGACCCAGTACTTC.